A selection of T cell receptor beta chains follows, all from one sample in a study of cytomegalovirus exposure and HLA in healthy donors. Repertoires were generated with immunoSEQ multiplex PCR, while TCRdb's copy carries only in-frame clones and drops some. Here the sample spans about 170,000 clones, over 80% being singletons. The sample was PBMCs. The receptor source for this set is a woman aged 45 to 65 in good health and CMV-seropositive. Both conserved end residues are part of each CDR3. A D gene is named only where the DNA matches it firmly. Some rows have no size entry. The others give once, few or many, or a class for an expanded clone.

size: .; V: TRBV6-5; J: TRBJ2-6; D: .; CDR3: CASGRDSGANVLTF; DNA: TGTGCCAGCGGCAGGGACTCTGGGGCCAACGTCCTGACTTTC
size: .; V: TRBV7-8; J: TRBJ2-7; D: .; CDR3: CASSLRTSYEQYF; DNA: TGTGCCAGCAGCTTACGGACTTCCTACGAGCAGTACTTC
size: .; V: TRBV7-9; J: TRBJ2-7; D: .; CDR3: CASSPTSSYEQYF; DNA: TGTGCCAGCAGCCCGACTAGCTCCTACGAGCAGTACTTC
size: .; V: TRBV7-9; J: TRBJ2-7; D: .; CDR3: CASSLTGNEQYF; DNA: TGTGCCAGCAGCTTGACAGGCAACGAGCAGTACTTC
size: .; V: TRBV6-5; J: TRBJ1-2; D: .; CDR3: CASSYGQGLHGYTF; DNA: TGTGCCAGCAGTTATGGTCAGGGTCTGCATGGCTACACCTTC
size: .; V: TRBV19; J: TRBJ1-1; D: .; CDR3: CASSILRQGSGEAFF; DNA: TGTGCCAGTAGTATCTTGCGTCAGGGATCCGGTGAAGCTTTCTTT
size: .; V: TRBV19; J: TRBJ1-3; D: .; CDR3: CASSTTGLRGNTIYF; DNA: TGTGCCAGTAGTACAACAGGGTTACGAGGAAACACCATATATTTT
size: .; V: TRBV5-5; J: TRBJ2-3; D: .; CDR3: CASSPQTDTQYF; DNA: TGTGCCAGCAGCCCCCAAACAGATACGCAGTATTTT
size: .; V: TRBV30; J: TRBJ2-3; D: .; CDR3: CAWSLSGRTQYF; DNA: TGTGCCTGGAGCCTTTCGGGGAGGACGCAGTATTTT
size: .; V: TRBV10-3; J: TRBJ1-3; D: .; CDR3: CAISDEAGNTIYF; DNA: TGTGCCATCAGTGATGAGGCAGGAAACACCATATATTTT
size: once; V: TRBV9; J: TRBJ2-5; D: TRBD2; CDR3: CASSPEAGVRETQYF; DNA: TGTGCCAGCAGCCCAGAAGCGGGAGTACGGGAGACCCAGTACTTC
size: .; V: TRBV19; J: TRBJ1-2; D: .; CDR3: CASSDHWTGDGYTF; DNA: TGTGCCAGTAGTGATCACTGGACGGGGGATGGCTACACCTTC
size: .; V: TRBV29-1; J: TRBJ2-1; D: TRBD2; CDR3: CSVAGLAGGQTYNEQFF; DNA: TGCAGCGTTGCGGGGTTAGCGGGGGGACAAACCTACAATGAGCAGTTCTTC
size: .; V: TRBV6-5; J: TRBJ1-2; D: TRBD1; CDR3: CASIKGGAGGYTF; DNA: TGTGCCAGCATCAAAGGGGGCGCGGGTGGCTACACCTTC
size: .; V: TRBV30; J: TRBJ1-4; D: TRBD1; CDR3: CAWTPGQGRMYEKLFF; DNA: TGTGCCTGGACCCCCGGACAGGGCCGGATGTATGAAAAACTGTTTTTT
size: .; V: TRBV19; J: TRBJ2-2; D: .; CDR3: CASSILSGELFF; DNA: TGTGCCAGTAGTATTCTTTCCGGGGAGCTGTTTTTT
size: .; V: TRBV30; J: TRBJ1-1; D: .; CDR3: CAWQTRGVEAEAFF; DNA: TGTGCCTGGCAAACGCGGGGGGTCGAGGCTGAAGCTTTCTTT
size: .; V: TRBV14; J: TRBJ2-7; D: .; CDR3: CASSQDRDRFYEQYF; DNA: TGTGCCAGCAGCCAAGACCGAGACAGATTCTACGAGCAGTACTTC
size: .; V: TRBV4-1; J: TRBJ2-7; D: TRBD1; CDR3: CASSHPGQGVREQYF; DNA: TGCGCCAGCAGCCATCCGGGACAGGGGGTTCGTGAGCAGTACTTC
size: .; V: TRBV6-5; J: TRBJ1-1; D: .; CDR3: CASTESTVMNTEAFF; DNA: TGTGCCAGCACAGAATCGACAGTCATGAACACTGAAGCTTTCTTT
size: .; V: TRBV30; J: TRBJ2-1; D: TRBD1; CDR3: CASTGTGSYNEQFF; DNA: TGTGCCTCCACCGGGACAGGATCCTACAATGAGCAGTTCTTC
size: .; V: TRBV5-1; J: TRBJ2-7; D: TRBD2; CDR3: CASSFPGLGYEQYF; DNA: TGCGCCAGCAGCTTTCCGGGACTAGGTTACGAGCAGTACTTC
size: .; V: TRBV12-5; J: TRBJ1-5; D: .; CDR3: CASGLVGTDYYSNQPQHF; DNA: TGTGCTAGTGGTTTGGTGGGTACAGACTACTATAGCAATCAGCCCCAGCATTTT
size: .; V: TRBV7-9; J: TRBJ1-1; D: TRBD1; CDR3: CASRFDRETEAFF; DNA: TGTGCCAGCAGATTCGACAGGGAGACTGAAGCTTTCTTT
size: .; V: TRBV6-1; J: TRBJ2-2; D: TRBD2; CDR3: CASGLAGLPTGELFF; DNA: TGTGCCAGCGGACTAGCGGGCCTTCCTACCGGGGAGCTGTTTTTT
size: once; V: TRBV2; J: TRBJ1-3; D: .; CDR3: CASRARGGNTIYF; DNA: TGTGCCAGCAGGGCGAGAGGTGGAAACACCATATATTTT
size: .; V: TRBV7-9; J: TRBJ2-2; D: TRBD1; CDR3: CASSFGQAFTGELFF; DNA: TGTGCCAGCAGCTTTGGACAGGCATTCACCGGGGAGCTGTTTTTT
size: .; V: TRBV5-1; J: TRBJ2-1; D: TRBD1; CDR3: CASTWGQGAKNEQFF; DNA: TGCGCCAGCACCTGGGGACAGGGGGCGAAAAATGAGCAGTTCTTC
size: .; V: TRBV6-6; J: TRBJ1-1; D: TRBD1; CDR3: CASSRTGTEAFF; DNA: TGTGCCAGCAGCCGGACAGGGACTGAAGCTTTCTTT
size: few; V: TRBV10-2; J: TRBJ2-2; D: TRBD2; CDR3: CASRTSGGNTGELFF; DNA: TGCGCCAGCAGGACTAGCGGGGGGAACACCGGGGAGCTGTTTTTT
size: .; V: TRBV4-3; J: TRBJ2-7; D: .; CDR3: CASSQTLYADEQYF; DNA: TGCGCCAGCAGCCAAACTCTATATGCGGACGAGCAGTACTTC
size: .; V: TRBV4-3; J: TRBJ2-7; D: .; CDR3: CASSQTLTGLLYEQYF; DNA: TGCGCCAGCAGCCAGACCCTGACCGGGTTACTATACGAGCAGTACTTC
size: .; V: TRBV4-2; J: TRBJ2-3; D: .; CDR3: CASRLTRETRTDTQYF; DNA: TGTGCCAGCAGGCTGACGAGGGAGACACGGACAGATACGCAGTATTTT
size: .; V: TRBV5-1; J: TRBJ2-3; D: .; CDR3: CASSADLSTDTQYF; DNA: TGCGCCAGCAGCGCGGACTTATCCACAGATACGCAGTATTTT
size: .; V: TRBV7-2; J: TRBJ2-7; D: TRBD2; CDR3: CASSLTSGSQNEQYF; DNA: TGTGCCAGCAGCCTGACTAGCGGGAGTCAGAACGAGCAGTACTTC
size: .; V: TRBV5-3; J: TRBJ2-7; D: TRBD1; CDR3: CARSHGTGVLSEQYF; DNA: TGTGCCAGAAGCCACGGGACAGGGGTACTCTCCGAGCAGTACTTC
size: few; V: TRBV19; J: TRBJ1-2; D: .; CDR3: CASSLGRVYGYTF; DNA: TGTGCCAGTAGTCTAGGACGGGTGTATGGCTACACCTTC
size: once; V: TRBV7-8; J: TRBJ2-7; D: TRBD2; CDR3: CASSLALGGAYEQYF; DNA: TGTGCCAGCAGCTTAGCGCTGGGGGGGGCCTACGAGCAGTACTTC
size: .; V: TRBV5-1; J: TRBJ2-7; D: .; CDR3: CASSLDFSSSYEQYF; DNA: TGCGCCAGCAGCTTGGACTTCTCAAGCTCCTACGAGCAGTACTTC
size: .; V: TRBV7-6; J: TRBJ2-1; D: TRBD2; CDR3: CASSPPGGPGHEQFF; DNA: TGTGCCAGCAGCCCACCGGGAGGCCCCGGGCATGAGCAGTTCTTC
size: .; V: TRBV10-3; J: TRBJ1-5; D: TRBD1; CDR3: CARRGTDRGFNQPQHF; DNA: TGTGCCAGGAGGGGGACCGACAGGGGATTTAATCAGCCCCAGCATTTT
size: .; V: TRBV19; J: TRBJ1-6; D: TRBD1; CDR3: CASSTGQGQSSYNSPLHF; DNA: TGTGCCAGTAGTACAGGACAGGGGCAAAGCTCCTATAATTCACCCCTCCACTTT
size: .; V: TRBV27; J: TRBJ2-1; D: TRBD2; CDR3: CASSQGLAGGVEQFF; DNA: TGTGCCAGCAGCCAGGGACTAGCGGGAGGGGTTGAGCAGTTCTTC
size: .; V: TRBV29-1; J: TRBJ2-1; D: TRBD2; CDR3: CSGKTSSSYNEQFF; DNA: TGCAGCGGGAAGACTAGCTCGAGTTACAATGAGCAGTTCTTC
size: .; V: TRBV11-2; J: TRBJ2-1; D: TRBD2; CDR3: CASSPFTGGLYNEQFF; DNA: TGTGCCAGCAGCCCATTTACGGGGGGACTTTACAATGAGCAGTTCTTC
size: few; V: TRBV5-1; J: TRBJ2-3; D: .; CDR3: CASSLGQVIDTQYF; DNA: TGCGCCAGCAGCTTGGGACAGGTTATCGATACGCAGTATTTT
size: .; V: TRBV18; J: TRBJ2-1; D: TRBD1; CDR3: CASSLPGQGGDNEQFF; DNA: TGTGCCAGCTCATTACCGGGACAGGGGGGGGACAATGAGCAGTTCTTC
size: .; V: TRBV5-1; J: TRBJ1-2; D: TRBD1; CDR3: CASSPEWGAGGDYGYTF; DNA: TGCGCCAGCAGCCCGGAGTGGGGAGCAGGGGGAGACTATGGCTACACCTTC
size: .; V: TRBV19; J: TRBJ1-4; D: TRBD1; CDR3: CASSRQGATKEKLFF; DNA: TGTGCCAGTAGTAGACAGGGGGCGACTAAGGAAAAACTGTTTTTT
size: .; V: TRBV5-1; J: TRBJ2-1; D: TRBD2; CDR3: CASSLRTSAYNEQFF; DNA: TGCGCCAGCAGCTTGCGGACTAGCGCATACAATGAGCAGTTCTTC
size: .; V: TRBV27; J: TRBJ1-5; D: TRBD1; CDR3: CASSFLAGGDQPQHF; DNA: TGTGCCAGCAGTTTTCTGGCAGGGGGTGACCAGCCCCAGCATTTT
size: .; V: TRBV11-2; J: TRBJ2-7; D: .; CDR3: CASSLETVYEQYF; DNA: TGTGCCAGCAGCTTAGAGACAGTCTACGAGCAGTACTTC
size: .; V: TRBV15; J: TRBJ1-6; D: .; CDR3: CATSRSRVNDSPLHF; DNA: TGTGCCACCAGCAGATCCAGGGTCAATGATTCACCCCTCCACTTT